The clone carrying this T cell receptor beta chain was observed a few times. This sample was included in a study of cytomegalovirus exposure and HLA in healthy donors. Germline loops: CDR1 SNHLY, CDR2 FYNNEI. Germline trimming cut 6 bases from V and 1 base from J; bases unmatched to any gene: 10. The CDR3 has 16 residues. PCR employed 60 Vbeta and 13 Jbeta primers. The table came from immunoSEQ multiplex PCR; TCRdb's copy has only in-frame clones and leaves some out. The table records around 99,000 clones, over 70% of them present only once. The source of this sequence is a man aged 25 to 40 in good health and CMV-seronegative. Input material: PBMCs. V is TRBV2 and J is TRBJ1-1; 8 nucleotides agree with TRBD1. This chain's CDR3 is CASSSLRQGKNTEAFF. The DNA of the CDR3 is TGTGCCAGCAGCTCACTACGACAGGGGAAGAACACTGAAGCTTTCTTT. The whole variable domain, filled in from reference TRBV2 and TRBJ1-1, reads EPEVTQTPSHQVTQMGQEVILRCVPISNHLYFYWYRQILGQKVEFLVSFYNNEISEKSEIFDDQFSVERPDGSNFTLKIRSTKLEDSAMYFCASSSLRQGKNTEAFFGQGTRLTVV.